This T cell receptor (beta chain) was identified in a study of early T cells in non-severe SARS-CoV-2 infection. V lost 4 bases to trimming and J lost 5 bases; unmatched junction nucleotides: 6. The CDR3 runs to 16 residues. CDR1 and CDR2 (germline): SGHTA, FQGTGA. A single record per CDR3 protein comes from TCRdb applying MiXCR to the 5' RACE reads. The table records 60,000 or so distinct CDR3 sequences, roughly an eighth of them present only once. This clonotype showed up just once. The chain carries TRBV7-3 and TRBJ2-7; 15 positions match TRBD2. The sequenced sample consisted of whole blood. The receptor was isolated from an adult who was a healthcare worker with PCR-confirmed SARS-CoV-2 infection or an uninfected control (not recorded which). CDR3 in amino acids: CASSSGTSGRKNEQYF. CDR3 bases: TGTGCCAGCAGCTCCGGGACTAGCGGGAGGAAAAACGAGCAGTACTTC.